This T cell receptor (beta chain) appears in the sequencing data of a study of blood T cells in healthy people across ages. Study-wide results and caveats: Older age went with lower TCR beta diversity per million T cells, in a roughly linear way.

CDR1 SGHTA and CDR2 FQGNSA come from the germline V gene. The V end was cut by 5 bases, the J end by 6 bases, with 20 bases between. The CDR3 is 15 residues long. PCR was performed a second time for about 7 to 12 cycles using a sample-barcoded 5' primer and a J-beta primer mix. Tags on each cDNA molecule came from a template-switch adaptor with 12 random nucleotides. TCRdb analysed the 5' RACE reads with MiXCR anew, one entry per CDR3 protein. The sample carries 1.5 million to 2 million distinct CDR3 sequences, under 30% recorded once. To note about this clonotype: Its matching antigen is unknown.

The TCR was taken from a woman in her twenties or thirties in good health. The sample comprised blood. The chain has TRBV7-2 and TRBJ2-7; possibly TRBD1 or TRBD2 for D (5 bases each). The CDR3 loop reads CASSRSRDPTSEQYF. The CDR3 DNA reads as TGTGCCAGCAGCCGGTCCCGGGACCCGACCTCCGAGCAGTACTTC.